These 24 T cell receptor beta chains share one sample of origin, sequenced in a study of cytomegalovirus exposure and HLA in healthy donors. Primers for the PCR totalled 60 Vbeta and 13 Jbeta. Sequenced by immunoSEQ multiplex PCR; TCRdb stores in-frame clones only, minus some. The repertoire holds roughly 150,000 clones, with 60% to 80% as singletons. The sequenced material came from PBMCs. Receptors were obtained from a male donor in good health and CMV-seronegative.

The V call is TRBV7-9, the J call TRBJ2-3; weak D call: TRBD1 (6 bases). This CDR3 has 14 amino acids. Trimming pared 6 bases from V and 0 bases from J, leaving 10 bases between. Germline V gene sequence: CDR1 SEHNR, CDR2 FQNEAQ (reference sequence). The CDR3 region is CASRRQASTDTQYF. DNA for the CDR3: TGTGCCAGCAGAAGACAGGCTAGCACAGATACGCAGTATTTT.

This clone was observed a handful of times. The chain combines TRBV7-2 with TRBJ2-3; 8 bases agree with TRBD2. V was clipped by 7 bases and J by 0 bases; unmatched bases: 6. CDR3 size: 15 residues. Germline CDR1 and CDR2: SGHTA and FQGNSA. CDR3 nucleotide sequence: TGTGCCAGCACCCCGGGGGGGGTTAGCACAGATACGCAGTATTTT. Translating it yields CASTPGGVSTDTQYF.

This chain uses TRBV21-1 with TRBJ2-7; TRBD2, the table's D call, lacks a check against the DNA. TRBV21-1 is a pseudogene locus. This CDR3 has 18 amino acids. CDR3 protein: CASSKGGGLAGAPREQYF. CDR3 coding DNA: TGTGCCAGCAGCAAAGGTGGGGGTCTAGCGGGGGCCCCGAGGGAGCAGTACTTC.

There are a few counts of this clone. This rearrangement joins TRBV27 to TRBJ2-1; D might be TRBD1 (5 bases). Trimming took 4 bases from V and 8 from J, leaving 9 bases between them. The CDR3 totals 12 residues. The germline V gene has CDR1 MNHEY and CDR2 SMNVEV (reference sequence). The CDR3 protein is CASSYEGDEQFF. CDR3 sequence (DNA): TGTGCCAGCAGTTACGAAGGGGATGAGCAGTTCTTC.

The chain combines TRBV19 with TRBJ2-2; 9 bases agree with TRBD1. The V segment lost 9 bases and the J segment 7 bases; nucleotides outside the gene matches: 3. Looked up from germline, CDR1 is LNHDA and CDR2 is SQIVND (reference sequence). The CDR3 sequence is 12 residues long. The CDR3 region is CASGQGNGELFF. CDR3 DNA sequence: TGTGCCAGCGGACAGGGGAACGGGGAGCTGTTTTTT.

The chain links TRBV9 to TRBJ2-2; 16 positions agree with TRBD2. Germline trimming cut 3 bases from V and 7 bases from J; bases unmatched to any gene: 3. The CDR3 totals 16 residues. The germline V gene encodes CDR1 SGDLS and CDR2 YYNGEE. In DNA, the CDR3 is TGTGCCAGCAGCGAGGGGACTAGCGGGAGGGGCGGGGAGCTGTTTTTT. This encodes CASSEGTSGRGGELFF. The entire variable domain, with the rest obtained from reference TRBV9 and TRBJ2-2, is as follows: DSGVTQTPKHLITATGQRVTLRCSPRSGDLSVYWYQQSLDQGLQFLIQYYNGEERAKGNILERFSAQQFPDLHSELNLSSLELGDSALYFCASSEGTSGRGGELFFGEGSRLTVL.

The chain uses TRBV4-1 and TRBJ1-5; D gene unclear. V was clipped by 0 bases and J by 5 bases, with 5 bases between them. CDR1 is MGHRA, CDR2 YSYEKL, per germline. The CDR3 totals 13 residues. This CDR3 is CASSQERHQPQHF. DNA of the CDR3: TGCGCCAGCAGCCAAGAGCGGCATCAGCCCCAGCATTTT.

The chain couples TRBV7-2 to TRBJ1-4, with 12 bases fitting TRBD1. With V trimmed by 5 bases and J by 6 bases, 4 bases remained unmatched. The CDR3 runs 15 residues. The germline V gene has CDR1 SGHTA and CDR2 FQGNSA. The CDR3 protein is CASSPGTGGYEKLFF. In nucleotides, the CDR3 is TGTGCCAGCAGCCCAGGGACAGGGGGCTATGAAAAACTGTTTTTT.

CDR3 residues: CASSFLPAGYTGELFF. CDR3 bases: TGTGCCAGCAGCTTCCTGCCCGCGGGGTACACCGGGGAGCTGTTTTTT. This chain uses TRBV7-2 with TRBJ2-2, with D possibly TRBD2 on 6 matching bases. CDR1 is SGHTA, CDR2 FQGNSA, per germline. The CDR3 length is 16 residues. Deletions cut 3 bases from V and 3 bases from J, with 14 bases between.

This clone was detected once. The V and J genes are TRBV5-1 and TRBJ2-1, with 7 bases lining up with TRBD2. The germline V gene encodes CDR1 SGHRS and CDR2 YFSETQ. J lost 6 bases, V lost 6 bases, and 12 bases had no gene match. This CDR3 region has 15 residues. For the CDR3, the DNA is TGCGCCAGCACCCACCCCACGGGCGGGGGCAATGAGCAGTTCTTC. It is translated as CASTHPTGGGNEQFF.

V gene TRBV6-5 combines with J gene TRBJ2-1, with unresolved D. This CDR3 is 12 amino acids long. The V gene's germline CDR1 is MNHEY and CDR2 SVGAGI. Trimming pared 1 base from V and 10 bases from J, leaving 8 bases between. The CDR3 DNA follows: TGTGCCAGCAGTTACTGGGCCCGAGAGCAGTTCTTC. The encoded protein is CASSYWAREQFF.

This sequence joins TRBV2 and TRBJ2-1, with a tentative D call TRBD2 (5 bases). The CDR3 length is 15 residues. Trimming shortened V by 4 bases and J by 2 bases, and 12 bases separated the two germline ends. Germline V gives CDR1 SNHLY, CDR2 FYNNEI. The DNA of the CDR3 is TGTGCCAGCAGTGGATTTAGCGAACCCTACAATGAGCAGTTCTTC. It is translated as CASSGFSEPYNEQFF.

The V call is TRBV9, the J call TRBJ2-3, with 11 positions matching TRBD1. V lost 3 bases and J lost 3; bases outside the gene matches: 6. The CDR3 sequence is 16 residues long. Germline V CDR1 and CDR2: SGDLS, YYNGEE. CDR3 amino acids: CASSAAGTGGTDTQYF. For the CDR3, the DNA is TGTGCCAGCAGCGCCGCCGGGACAGGGGGTACAGATACGCAGTATTTT.

The rearrangement uses TRBV25-1 and TRBJ1-4; D call uncertain. Germline V gene sequence: CDR1 MGHDK, CDR2 SYGVNS. The ends were cut back, 4 bases at V and 0 bases at J, with 3 bases in the middle. CDR3 size: 13 residues. The CDR3 region is CASSVTTNEKLFF. The CDR3 DNA is TGTGCCAGCAGTGTTACAACTAATGAAAAACTGTTTTTT.

The table lists this clone with a count of one. CDR3 nucleotides: TGTGCCAGCAGGAGGACAGGGGGGTACGAGACCCAGTACTTC. This translates into CASRRTGGYETQYF. V usage is TRBV6-1 and J usage is TRBJ2-5, with 10 nucleotides matching TRBD1. The length of the CDR3 is 14 residues. Per germline, CDR1 MNHNS and CDR2 SASEGT. V trimming: 6 bases; J trimming: 5 bases; junction bases outside the gene matches: 6.

The rearrangement links TRBV9 to TRBJ2-1; D possibly corresponds to TRBD2 (6 bases). Germline V gene sequence: CDR1 SGDLS, CDR2 YYNGEE. V was shortened by 4 bases and J by 11 bases, with 10 bases between the two germline ends. This CDR3 is 11 amino acids long. CDR3 coding DNA: TGTGCCAGCAGCCGGGAGCGGAAGCAGTTCTTC. Translating it yields CASSRERKQFF.

This chain links TRBV6-5 with TRBJ1-1; D unresolved. Germline V gives CDR1 MNHEY, CDR2 SVGAGI. The CDR3 has 12 residues. Trimming shortened V by 8 bases and J by 1 base, and 8 bases separated the two germline ends. CDR3 bases: TGTGCCAGCCAGGTAGGGAACACTGAAGCTTTCTTT. As protein: CASQVGNTEAFF.

V and J are TRBV6-6 and TRBJ1-4, with D possibly TRBD1 on 5 matching bases. The V gene's germline CDR1 is MNHNY and CDR2 SVGAGI (reference sequence). The CDR3 sequence is 14 residues long. Trimming removed 0 bases from V and 6 bases from J, with 8 bases in between. The CDR3 DNA follows: TGTGCCAGCAGTTACTCGGGGCAGCATGAAAAACTGTTTTTT. Translating gives CASSYSGQHEKLFF.

This clone showed up just a few times. The rearrangement links TRBV29-1 to TRBJ1-1; 7 bases fit TRBD1. V dropped 4 bases and J dropped 0; count of bases not matched to a gene: 5. Germline V gene sequence: CDR1 SQVTM, CDR2 ANQGSEA. The CDR3 length is 14 residues. The CDR3 is CSVGLTGLNTEAFF. CDR3 DNA: TGCAGCGTTGGACTGACAGGGTTGAACACTGAAGCTTTCTTT.

The V gene is TRBV11-1, the J gene TRBJ2-3; 9 bases are shared with TRBD2. The CDR3 extends over 15 amino acids. J gave up 8 bases and V 3 bases, and 9 bases lay outside the gene matches. Per the germline V gene, CDR1 is SGHAT and CDR2 is FQDESV (reference sequence). CDR3 DNA: TGTGCCAGCAGCTTCCTAGCGGGGTCCTCGCCTACGCAGTATTTT. Protein sequence: CASSFLAGSSPTQYF. Full variable domain (missing parts from reference TRBV11-1 and TRBJ2-3): EAEVAQSPRYKITEKSQAVAFWCDPISGHATLYWYRQILGQGPELLVQFQDESVVDDSQLPKDRFSAERLKGVDSTLKIQPAELGDSAMYLCASSFLAGSSPTQYFGPGTRLTVL.

In DNA form, the CDR3 reads TGTGCCAGTAGTATAGGCCAGGGGATGAATGAGCAGTTCTTC. This translates into CASSIGQGMNEQFF. The chain joins TRBV19 to TRBJ2-1; a weak D match, TRBD1 (6 bases). CDR1 is LNHDA, CDR2 SQIVND, per germline (reference sequence). The CDR3 runs to 14 residues. Trimming left V 1 base short and J 7 bases short, with 11 bases between. Using reference TRBV19 and TRBJ2-1 for the parts outside the CDR3, the full variable domain is DGGITQSPKYLFRKEGQNVTLSCEQNLNHDAMYWYRQDPGQGLRLIYYSQIVNDFQKGDIAEGYSVSREKKESFPLTVTSAQKNPTAFYLCASSIGQGMNEQFFGPGTRLTVL.

The V gene is TRBV12-5, the J gene TRBJ2-7, with D possibly being TRBD1 (5 bases). The CDR3 runs 14 residues. V lost 0 bases and J 3 bases, leaving 9 bases between the germline ends. The V gene's germline CDR1 is LGHNT and CDR2 FRNRAP. The CDR3 DNA reads as TGTGCTAGTGGTTTGGTACCCGACAGCTACGAGCAGTACTTC. The encoded protein is CASGLVPDSYEQYF. The full variable domain, completed using reference TRBV12-5 and TRBJ2-7, is DARVTQTPRHKVTEMGQEVTMRCQPILGHNTVFWYRQTMMQGLELLAYFRNRAPLDDSGMPKDRFSAEMPDATLATLKIQPSEPRDSAVYFCASGLVPDSYEQYFGPGTRLTVT.

The rearrangement joins TRBV9 to TRBJ2-1, with TRBD2 matching 15 bases. The CDR3 consists of 18 residues. The ends lost 3 bases at V and 8 bases at J; junction bases unmatched: 12. Germline CDR1 is SGDLS and CDR2 is YYNGEE. CDR3 sequence reads: CASSAGTSGRSFYDEQFF. The DNA for the CDR3 is TGTGCCAGCAGCGCCGGGACTAGCGGGAGGTCTTTTTACGATGAGCAGTTCTTC.

The rearrangement links TRBV7-3 to TRBJ1-1; D unclear. The CDR3 spans 13 residues. V was clipped by 4 bases and J by 3 bases, with 9 bases between them. From germline, CDR1 is SGHTA and CDR2 FQGTGA. The CDR3 coding sequence is TGTGCCAGCAGCTCCTCGAGGGACACTGAAGCTTTCTTT. It translates to CASSSSRDTEAFF.